This T cell receptor beta chain appears in the sequencing data of a study of cytomegalovirus exposure and HLA in healthy donors. Study-level findings and limits: Because they were indistinguishable, some V segments, including TRBV6-2 and TRBV6-3, were excluded. Several top significant clusters appeared, in a later analysis, to be linked to common viral pathogens.

Primers: 60 Vbeta forward and 13 Jbeta reverse. Profiled with immunoSEQ multiplex PCR; TCRdb holds only in-frame clones, not every one. The data show approximately 140,000 clones, with about 81% seen just once and under 6% held by the top ten. Remarks on this clone: Its antigen is still unknown.

From germline, CDR1 is SGHTA and CDR2 FQGTGA. V trimming: 3 bases; J trimming: 4 bases; junction bases outside the gene matches: 1. CDR3 length: 14 residues. This clonotype originated in a woman between 40 and 50 years old in good health and CMV-seropositive. Material: PBMCs. The chain is built from TRBV7-3 and TRBJ2-1; 9 nucleotides match TRBD2. The CDR3: CASSLTSGYNEQFF. CDR3 bases: TGTGCCAGCAGCTTGACTAGCGGATACAATGAGCAGTTCTTC.